Following are 5 T cell receptor beta chains from one sample sequenced in a study of HIV-infected patients and healthy controls. About 540 ng RNA was reverse transcribed with alpha and beta constant-region primers. Each of the alpha and beta chains got its own library through chain-specific third strand synthesis with indices. Each CDR3 protein gets one entry after TCRdb re-called the 5' RACE reads with MiXCR. The sample has about 8,300 distinct CDR3 sequences, more than 8.5% seen once; the top ten hold roughly a fifth. All unsorted peripheral T cells were captured because whole blood was used without fractionation. The sample here was blood, taken before antiretroviral therapy. The receptors stem from an adult with HIV infection.

This clonotype was found many times. The genes are TRBV7-3 and TRBJ2-2; 7 positions agree with TRBD1. CDR3 length: 17 residues. From germline, CDR1 is SGHTA and CDR2 FQGTGA. Germline trimming cut 4 bases from V and 1 base from J; bases unmatched to any gene: 9. In nucleotides, the CDR3 is TGTGCCAGCAGCTCGGGAAGGAGGACAGGGAACACCGGGGAGCTGTTTTTT. This sequence encodes CASSSGRRTGNTGELFF.

This clonotype was seen a few times. V is TRBV6-6 and J is TRBJ2-2; no reliable D call. The germline CDR1 and CDR2 sequences are MNHNY and SVGAGI (reference sequence). Between the trimmed V and J ends, which lost 6 bases and 1 base, there was a span of 12 bases. The CDR3 runs 15 residues. CDR3 in amino acids: CASRPLAVNTGELFF. The CDR3 coding sequence is TGTGCCAGCAGACCTCTTGCGGTGAACACCGGGGAGCTGTTTTTT.

This clonotype has at least ten counts. The chain couples TRBV3-1 to TRBJ1-5; a weak D match, TRBD1 (5 bases). In germline, CDR1 is LGHDT, CDR2 YNNKEL (reference sequence). The V end lost 4 bases, the J end lost 6 bases, and 16 bases lay between the germline ends. The CDR3 extends over 15 amino acids. The CDR3 protein is CASSLGRRPSQPQHF. Here the CDR3 DNA reads TGTGCCAGCAGCCTGGGACGTAGACCGAGTCAGCCCCAGCATTTT.

This clonotype was recorded many times. CDR3 sequence reads: CSAMTGLSETQYF. The CDR3 DNA reads as TGCAGTGCCATGACAGGGTTGAGTGAGACCCAGTACTTC. The rearrangement links TRBV20-1 to TRBJ2-5; 7 bases fit TRBD1. Germline V gene data show CDR1 as DFQATT and CDR2 as SNEGSKA (reference sequence). The CDR3 contains 13 residues. Unmatched junction bases numbered 9, after V lost 6 bases and J lost 5 bases.

This chain connects TRBV20-1 to TRBJ2-5, with D hard to call. Germline V gene sequence: CDR1 DFQATT, CDR2 SNEGSKA (reference sequence). V was shortened by 2 bases and J by 5 bases, with 6 bases between the two germline ends. This CDR3 has 11 residues. CDR3 loop: CSARMRETQYF. In nucleotides, the CDR3 is TGCAGTGCTAGAATGAGGGAGACCCAGTACTTC.